This T cell receptor (beta chain) originates from a study of cytomegalovirus exposure and HLA in healthy donors. Study information: An early release of data contained 75 million to 100 million unique TCRs, which came from HLA-typed donors.

J lost 4 bases, V lost 4 bases, and 6 bases had no gene match. The CDR3 runs to 14 residues. CDR1 LGHNA and CDR2 YSLEER come from the germline V gene. 13 Jbeta primers and 60 Vbeta primers were used for the PCR. The method was immunoSEQ multiplex PCR; TCRdb's version includes in-frame clones alone and lacks a portion of them. Of approximately 150,000 clones in the sample, roughly 80% were seen once. Points from the study as a whole: As was reported, the classifier diagnosed cytomegalovirus status with high specificity and sensitivity.

This clone was found a few times. Its matching antigen is unknown. The chain carries TRBV4-3 and TRBJ1-2; 7 bases are shared with TRBD1. The receptor comes from a woman in her 30s in good health and CMV-seropositive. Input material: PBMCs. The CDR3 DNA follows: TGCGCCAGCAGCCGAGACAGGGTTGGCTATGGCTACACCTTC. This encodes CASSRDRVGYGYTF.